Shown below are 27 T cell receptor beta chains from a single sample sequenced in a study of identical twins. One entry per CDR3 protein results from TCRdb running MiXCR on the 5' RACE reads. The sample includes around 100,000 distinct CDR3 sequences, about 5.6% of them seen just once. The specimen sequenced was memory T cells sorted from blood. The receptors shown here come from a woman in her fifties or sixties in good health.

There are a few counts of this clonotype. The V call is TRBV6-1, the J call TRBJ2-5; 8 bases are a match to TRBD1. Unmatched junction bases numbered 10, after V lost 7 bases and J lost 3 bases. This CDR3 has 15 amino acids. Germline V gene lookup returns CDR1 MNHNS and CDR2 SASEGT. The CDR3 here is CASTHRDRREETQYF. CDR3 coding DNA: TGTGCCAGCACTCACCGGGACAGGAGGGAAGAGACCCAGTACTTC.

This clonotype turned up a few times. This chain joins TRBV12-3 or TRBV12-4 and TRBJ2-4, with 16 bases lining up with TRBD2. This CDR3 comprises 15 residues. With V trimmed by 6 bases and J by 8 bases, 4 bases remained unmatched. In DNA, the CDR3 is TGTGCCAGCAGCCCGGGACTAGCGGGAGGGTACATTCAGTACTTC. Protein: CASSPGLAGGYIQYF.

This chain links TRBV2 with TRBJ2-1; 13 positions agree with TRBD2. The CDR3 covers 16 residues. Losses at the gene ends were 6 bases for V and 7 bases for J; bases not matched to a gene: 9. Germline CDR1 reads SNHLY; CDR2 reads FYNNEI. The CDR3 is CASSHRTSGSLNEQFF. DNA of the CDR3: TGTGCCAGCAGCCATAGGACTAGCGGGAGTCTTAATGAGCAGTTCTTC.

A few counts support this clonotype. The chain recombines TRBV6-5 with TRBJ2-7; the D gene could be TRBD1 or TRBD2 (5 bases each). The V gene lost 6 bases and the J gene lost 7 bases, with 16 bases spanning the gap. Germline V gene data show CDR1 as MNHEY and CDR2 as SVGAGI. This CDR3 contains 13 residues. The CDR3 nucleotides are TGTGCCAGCAGAAGGGGACGGGAAGGAGAGCAGTACTTC. Translated, it gives CASRRGREGEQYF.

This clonotype showed up many times. The V and J genes are TRBV7-9 and TRBJ2-1, with D uncertain. Trimming stripped 6 bases from V and 4 bases from J, with 7 bases between. The CDR3 extends over 12 amino acids. From germline, CDR1 is SEHNR and CDR2 FQNEAQ (reference sequence). CDR3 sequence: CASRNKYNEQFF. The CDR3 DNA reads as TGTGCCAGCAGGAACAAATACAATGAGCAGTTCTTC.

The V gene is TRBV10-2, the J gene TRBJ2-5; unclear D gene. The CDR3 extends over 14 amino acids. Germline CDR1 and CDR2: WSHSY and SAAADI. Between the trimmed V and J ends, which lost 6 bases and 1 base, there was a span of 12 bases. The CDR3 nucleotides are TGCGCCAGCAGAGGTTGGGAACTCCAAGAGACCCAGTACTTC. It translates to CASRGWELQETQYF.

This clonotype was seen many times. The chain combines TRBV2 with TRBJ1-4; D remains unclear. The CDR3 has 14 residues. V lost 1 base and J 8 bases, leaving 11 bases between the germline ends. Germline assignment: CDR1 SNHLY and CDR2 FYNNEI. This CDR3 is CASSEDDIGEKLFF. In DNA form, the CDR3 reads TGTGCCAGCAGTGAAGACGACATAGGGGAAAAACTGTTTTTT.

V gene TRBV10-3 combines with J gene TRBJ2-3; 10 nucleotides align to TRBD2. The CDR3 spans 14 residues. Germline loops: CDR1 ENHRY, CDR2 SYGVKD. V shed 9 bases and J 4 bases; nucleotides not matched to a gene: 7. The CDR3 DNA sequence: TGTGCCATTAGGAAAGCGGGAGGGTCAGATACGCAGTATTTT. Amino acid sequence: CAIRKAGGSDTQYF.

There are many counts of this clonotype. The CDR3 nucleotides read TGTGCCAGCAGAGCTACAGGGGTGGGATCCTACGAGCAGTACGTC. Its protein is CASRATGVGSYEQYV. This chain joins TRBV2 and TRBJ2-7; TRBD1 matches at 7 bases. CDR1 and CDR2 (germline): SNHLY, FYNNEI. The ends lost 6 bases at V and 1 base at J; junction bases unmatched: 9. This CDR3 spans 15 amino acids.

This clonotype came up many times. The chain has TRBV5-1 and TRBJ2-1, with TRBD1 as a possible D gene (5 bases). The length of the CDR3 is 14 residues. Per the germline V gene, CDR1 is SGHRS and CDR2 is YFSETQ. Trimming cost V 5 bases and J 5 bases, with 14 bases left between them. The chain's CDR3 is CASSHGAPDNEQFF. CDR3 nucleotides: TGCGCCAGCAGTCATGGGGCTCCCGACAATGAGCAGTTCTTC.

This clonotype was seen ten or more times. This sequence joins TRBV11-2 and TRBJ2-5; D assignment may be TRBD1 or TRBD2 (6 bases each). This CDR3 has 14 amino acids. V gave up 5 bases and J gave up 5 bases, with 15 bases separating them. The germline V gene has CDR1 SGHAT and CDR2 FQNNGV. The CDR3 protein is CASSRGPAKETQYF. CDR3 DNA sequence: TGTGCCAGCAGCCGGGGGCCAGCTAAGGAGACCCAGTACTTC.

This clonotype occurred many times. The chain couples TRBV11-1 to TRBJ2-1, with D unresolved. The CDR3 extends over 14 amino acids. Trimming removed 0 bases at V and 9 bases at J, with 12 bases between. Germline V gene data show CDR1 as SGHAT and CDR2 as FQDESV (reference sequence). The CDR3 nucleotides are TGTGCCAGCAGCTTAGCGCCGGAGCGCAGTGAGCAGTTCTTC. This encodes CASSLAPERSEQFF.

This clonotype was picked up a small number of times. The chain uses TRBV7-2 and TRBJ2-7; possibly TRBD1 or TRBD2 for D (6 bases each). V lost 1 base and J lost 4, with 14 bases in between. Germline V gene data show CDR1 as SGHTA and CDR2 as FQGNSA. CDR3 length: 15 amino acids. CDR3 residues: CASSLGPGAEYEQYV. The CDR3 DNA reads TGTGCCAGCAGCTTAGGGCCGGGGGCGGAATACGAGCAGTACGTC.

Many counts were recorded for this clonotype. This rearrangement joins TRBV20-1 to TRBJ2-2; 10 bases align to TRBD1. J was trimmed by 5 bases and V by 0 bases; bases with no gene match: 9. Germline V gene sequence: CDR1 DFQATT, CDR2 SNEGSKA (reference sequence). This CDR3 region has 17 residues. The CDR3 DNA follows: TGCAGTGCTAGAGATATGGGACAGGGGACCATGACCGGGGAGCTGTTTTTT. Its translation: CSARDMGQGTMTGELFF.

Ten or more counts support this clonotype. The V and J genes are TRBV4-1 and TRBJ2-1; D unclear. Looked up from germline, CDR1 is MGHRA and CDR2 is YSYEKL. CDR3 size: 15 residues. Trimming cost V 1 base and J 2 bases, with 9 bases left between them. As DNA, the CDR3 is TGCGCCAGCAGCCAAGGGCCCGTAGCCTACAATGAGCAGTTCTTC. Its protein is CASSQGPVAYNEQFF.

This rearrangement joins TRBV7-9 to TRBJ2-5, with D perhaps matching TRBD2 (6 bases). Germline V CDR1 and CDR2: SEHNR, FQNEAQ (reference sequence). The CDR3 runs to 21 residues. Trimming took off 2 bases at V and 4 bases at J, with 32 bases between the two ends. The CDR3 sequence is CASSLTPSTGGARSKRETQYF. In DNA form, the CDR3 reads TGTGCCAGCAGCTTAACCCCCTCTACGGGCGGGGCTCGGTCTAAAAGAGAGACCCAGTACTTC.

This clonotype was recorded a few times. The genes are TRBV3-1 and TRBJ2-2; 9 nucleotides line up with TRBD1. The CDR3 covers 15 residues. The junction had 3 bases not matched to a gene; V was cut back by 1 base and J by 6 bases. Germline-derived CDR1 and CDR2 are LGHDT and YNNKEL (reference sequence). CDR3 nucleotide sequence: TGTGCCAGCAGCCAAGGGACAGGGGAGTCCGGGGAGCTGTTTTTT. The encoded protein is CASSQGTGESGELFF.

This clonotype was detected many times. V gene TRBV4-1 combines with J gene TRBJ1-5; 8 bases agree with TRBD1. After removal of 0 bases from V and 2 bases from J, the junction contained 3 bases not matched to a gene. Per germline, CDR1 MGHRA and CDR2 YSYEKL. The CDR3 runs to 16 residues. The CDR3 sequence is CASSQDGQGGNQPQHF. As DNA, the CDR3 is TGCGCCAGCAGCCAAGATGGACAGGGCGGCAATCAGCCCCAGCATTTT.

This clonotype has ten or more counts. This chain joins TRBV12-3 or TRBV12-4 and TRBJ2-1, with TRBD2 identical over 11 bases. The CDR3 spans 15 residues. V shed 8 bases and J 2 bases; nucleotides not matched to a gene: 5. The CDR3 is CASELAGGPYNEQFF. CDR3 DNA sequence: TGTGCCAGCGAGTTAGCGGGAGGGCCCTACAATGAGCAGTTCTTC.

This clonotype was counted many times. The chain links TRBV6-5 to TRBJ2-4; D ambiguous. Germline CDR1 is MNHEY and CDR2 is SVGAGI. There are 14 residues in the CDR3. The V and J ends lost 5 bases and 0 bases respectively, with 8 bases between them. The chain's CDR3 is CASSRALAKNIQYF. The CDR3 DNA reads as TGTGCCAGCAGTAGGGCCCTAGCCAAAAACATTCAGTACTTC.

This clonotype came up many times. The chain links TRBV6-1 to TRBJ1-5; D uncertain. Germline CDR1 is MNHNS and CDR2 is SASEGT. The CDR3 loop spans 11 amino acids. Trimming shortened V by 2 bases and J by 4 bases, and 0 bases separated the two germline ends. In DNA form, the CDR3 reads TGTGCCAGCAGTGAAAATCAGCCCCAGCATTTT. This gives the protein CASSENQPQHF.

This clonotype showed up many times. This chain uses TRBV5-1 with TRBJ1-1, with 7 positions matching TRBD1. Trimming cost V 4 bases and J 2 bases; bases outside gene matches: 8. Looked up from germline, CDR1 is SGHRS and CDR2 is YFSETQ. The CDR3 runs to 15 residues. The CDR3 loop reads CASSLLQGLNTEAFF. The DNA of the CDR3 is TGCGCCAGCAGCCTACTACAGGGGTTAAACACTGAAGCTTTCTTT.

This clonotype was seen at least ten times. The V and J genes are TRBV11-2 and TRBJ2-3; 11 bases line up with TRBD2. J lost 7 bases, V lost 5 bases, and 8 bases had no gene match. Germline V lookup: CDR1 SGHAT, CDR2 FQNNGV. The CDR3 has 15 amino acids. The DNA of the CDR3 is TGTGCCAGCAGCCCAACTAGCGGGAGTGGAAATACGCAGTATTTT. Its protein is CASSPTSGSGNTQYF.

This rearrangement joins TRBV27 to TRBJ2-5, with D hard to call. The CDR3 extends over 14 amino acids. Trimming took off 9 bases at V and 2 bases at J, with 16 bases between the two ends. CDR1 MNHEY and CDR2 SMNVEV come from the germline V gene (reference sequence). The CDR3 nucleotides are TGTGCCAGAACAGAGCAAGTCATGCAAGAGACCCAGTACTTC. This codes for CARTEQVMQETQYF.

Ten or more counts support this clonotype. As DNA, the CDR3 is TGTGCCTCTTCAATACAGAGCTCCTACAATGAGCAGTTCTTC. It yields the protein CASSIQSSYNEQFF. The V gene is TRBV2, the J gene TRBJ2-1; D is undetermined. V shed 11 bases and J shed 0 bases, with 14 bases lying between them. This CDR3 comprises 14 residues. The germline CDR1 and CDR2 sequences are SNHLY and FYNNEI.

This clonotype was observed at least ten times. The J gene is TRBJ2-1, the V gene TRBV20-1; D uncertain. Trimming cost V 2 bases and J 4 bases, with 12 bases left between them. This CDR3 comprises 14 residues. The germline gives CDR1 DFQATT, CDR2 SNEGSKA (reference sequence). The CDR3 loop reads CSARTRVGYNEQFF. CDR3 bases: TGCAGTGCTAGAACAAGAGTGGGGTACAATGAGCAGTTCTTC.

This clonotype occurred many times. The chain employs TRBV9 and TRBJ1-6, with TRBD1 matching 9 bases. This CDR3 comprises 14 residues. CDR1 and CDR2 (germline): SGDLS, YYNGEE. V lost 4 bases and J lost 8; bases outside the gene matches: 4. CDR3 in DNA: TGTGCCAGCAGCAAACGACAGGGGGATTCACCCCTCCACTTT. Translation: CASSKRQGDSPLHF.